These 22 T cell receptor beta chains were all obtained from the same sample, sequenced in a study of blood T cell repertoires in COVID-19. Generated by immunoSEQ multiplex PCR, the TCRdb table keeps only in-frame clones and is missing some. Counted here are around 310,000 clones, roughly 90% occurring once; the ten biggest clones make up roughly a tenth. Sequencing was performed on PBMCs or T cells enriched from blood (not recorded which). The source of these receptors is a young woman who had recovered from COVID-19.

The chain recombines TRBV12-1 with TRBJ1-1. TRBV12-1 is designated a pseudogene. The CDR3 loop spans 14 amino acids. Written as DNA, the CDR3 is TGTGCCAGCAGCTTTATGAGAATGGACACTGAAGCTTTCTTT. Translation gives CASSFMRMDTEAFF.

The J gene is TRBJ1-1, the V gene TRBV12-5; TRBD1 matches 8 bases. The CDR3 has 14 residues. The J segment lost 6 bases and the V segment lost 6 bases, leaving 9 bases of the junction unmatched. Germline V CDR1 and CDR2: LGHNT, FRNRAP. DNA of the CDR3: TGTGCTAGTGGCGCAAACAGGGGGGTACCTGAAGCTTTCTTT. Translated, it gives CASGANRGVPEAFF.

The J gene is TRBJ2-7, the V gene TRBV7-9; D not certain. Germline CDR1 and CDR2: SEHNR and FQNEAQ (reference sequence). CDR3 length equals 15 residues. Trimming cost V 5 bases and J 2 bases, with 16 bases left between them. Here the CDR3 reads CASSASLTNTYEQYF. The DNA of the CDR3 is TGTGCCAGCAGCGCCTCGCTAACCAATACCTACGAGCAGTACTTC.

The V and J genes are TRBV24-1 and TRBJ2-3; 8 bases map to TRBD1. Germline assignment: CDR1 KGHDR and CDR2 SFDVKD. The V gene end was trimmed by 9 bases and the J gene end by 4 bases; junction bases not matched to a gene: 8. This CDR3 contains 14 residues. In nucleotides, the CDR3 is TGTGCCACCGCGCGGACAGGGAGCGCAGATACGCAGTATTTT. Translated, it gives CATARTGSADTQYF.

V and J are TRBV6-5 and TRBJ1-4; 10 nucleotides match TRBD1. Trimming took 6 bases from V and 8 from J; bases not matched to a gene: 9. Germline CDR1 and CDR2: MNHEY and SVGAGI. The length of the CDR3 is 15 residues. The CDR3 DNA reads as TGTGCCAGCAGCGAGGGGGACAGGGGTAGCGAAAAACTGTTTTTT. Translated: CASSEGDRGSEKLFF.

The chain joins TRBV6-5 to TRBJ1-1; D unclear. This CDR3 contains 14 residues. V shed 2 bases and J shed 0 bases, with 7 bases lying between them. The germline CDR1 and CDR2 sequences are MNHEY and SVGAGI. The CDR3 here is CASSYQNMNTEAFF. As DNA, the CDR3 is TGTGCCAGCAGTTACCAAAACATGAACACTGAAGCTTTCTTT.

This chain links TRBV15 with TRBJ2-2, with D perhaps TRBD1 (5 bases). CDR1 is LNHNV and CDR2 is YYDKDF in the germline V gene (reference sequence). Trimming left V 1 base short and J 3 bases short, with 9 bases between. The CDR3 spans 15 residues. CDR3 in amino acids: CATSRVTGYTGELFF. CDR3 DNA sequence: TGTGCCACCAGCAGAGTAACAGGATACACCGGGGAGCTGTTTTTT.

V and J are TRBV19 and TRBJ2-1, with 10 nucleotides matching TRBD2. There are 15 residues in the CDR3. The V segment lost 7 bases and the J segment 4 bases; nucleotides outside the gene matches: 7. CDR1 is LNHDA and CDR2 is SQIVND in the germline V gene (reference sequence). Here the CDR3 reads CASNSGTSVYNEQFF. For the CDR3, the DNA is TGTGCCAGTAATTCCGGGACTAGCGTTTACAATGAGCAGTTCTTC.

With regard to this clone: At one end the junction does not follow the germline gene, possibly because of a read error. The chain couples TRBV28 to TRBJ1-6; 11 bases agree with TRBD1. The germline CDR1 and CDR2 sequences are MDHEN and SYDVKM. CDR3 length: 14 amino acids. The CDR3 nucleotides read TGTGCCAGCAGTTCAGCCGGGACAGGGGGTCCTGGGTACTTT. As protein: CASSSAGTGGPGYF.

This sequence joins TRBV18 and TRBJ1-5; TRBD1 matches 12 bases. This CDR3 region has 17 residues. Trimming cost V 3 bases and J 5 bases; bases outside gene matches: 8. The germline V gene has CDR1 KGHSH and CDR2 LQKENI. CDR3 in amino acids: CASSPSGTGGLDQPQHF. The CDR3 DNA is TGTGCCAGCTCACCCTCCGGGACAGGGGGCCTGGATCAGCCCCAGCATTTT.

The J gene is TRBJ1-1, the V gene TRBV28; D unclear. The germline V gene has CDR1 MDHEN and CDR2 SYDVKM. Trimming took off 4 bases at V and 3 bases at J, with 9 bases between the two ends. The CDR3 extends over 13 amino acids. The CDR3 spells CASSSPQYTEAFF. The CDR3 DNA reads TGTGCCAGCAGTTCACCACAGTACACTGAAGCTTTCTTT.

The J gene is TRBJ1-4, the V gene TRBV4-2; no definite D call. The CDR3 is 14 residues long. Germline V lookup: CDR1 LGHNA, CDR2 YNFKEQ. V was cut by 4 bases and J by 5 bases, with 11 bases left in between. In nucleotides, the CDR3 is TGTGCCAGCAGCCGCGTTGGAGAAAATGAAAAACTGTTTTTT. It is translated as CASSRVGENEKLFF.

The rearrangement joins TRBV15 to TRBJ1-3; TRBD1 agrees at 10 bases. The CDR3 runs 15 residues. V trimming: 5 bases; J trimming: 2 bases; junction bases outside the gene matches: 3. Germline CDR1 LNHNV, CDR2 YYDKDF (reference sequence). CDR3 sequence: CATSADRGPGNTIYF. The DNA for the CDR3 is TGTGCCACCAGCGCCGACAGGGGGCCTGGAAACACCATATATTTT. Using reference TRBV15 and TRBJ1-3 for the parts outside the CDR3, the full variable domain is DAMVIQNPRYQVTQFGKPVTLSCSQTLNHNVMYWYQQKSSQAPKLLFHYYDKDFNNEADTPDNFQSRRPNTSFCFLDIRSPGLGDTAMYLCATSADRGPGNTIYFGEGSWLTVV.

The chain employs TRBV7-9 and TRBJ1-2; 8 nucleotides align to TRBD1. The CDR3 runs to 15 residues. Losses at the gene ends were 5 bases for V and 2 bases for J; bases not matched to a gene: 7. In germline, CDR1 is SEHNR, CDR2 FQNEAQ (reference sequence). The CDR3 region is CASSVQGEGNYGYTF. CDR3 nucleotides: TGTGCCAGCAGCGTACAGGGGGAAGGAAACTATGGCTACACCTTC.

This clone was found once. The chain couples TRBV7-9 to TRBJ2-2; D is possibly TRBD2 (5 bases). Germline CDR1 and CDR2: SEHNR and FQNEAQ (reference sequence). The CDR3 is made up of 11 amino acids. The V end lost 8 bases, the J end lost 7 bases, and 8 bases lay between the germline ends. The CDR3 nucleotides read TGTGCCAGCCCGGGGAGCGGGGAGCTGTTTTTT. Protein: CASPGSGELFF.

This clone showed up just a few times. Mismatch with germline at one junction end may stem from a read error. The V gene is TRBV7-7, the J gene TRBJ1-5, with 7 bases lining up with TRBD1. CDR1 is SSHAT and CDR2 is FNYEAQ in the germline V gene (reference sequence). There are 22 residues in the CDR3. The DNA for the CDR3 is TGTGCTAGCAGCTTGATCGGGCAGGGGGTGGATAGCAGGACCCCTCAGAATCAGCCCCAGCATTTT. It specifies CASSLIGQGVDSRTPQNQPQHF. The full variable domain, its missing parts supplied by reference TRBV7-7 and TRBJ1-5, is GAGVSQSPRYKVTKRGQDVTLRCDPISSHATLYWYQQALGQGPEFLTYFNYEAQPDKSGLPSDRFSAERPEGSISTLTIQRTEQRDSAMYRCASSLIGQGVDSRTPQNQPQHFGDGTRLSIL.

The V call is TRBV4-2, the J call TRBJ2-1; 10 nucleotides agree with TRBD2. This CDR3 has 16 residues. Germline V gene sequence: CDR1 LGHNA, CDR2 YNFKEQ. Trimming took 2 bases from V and 2 from J; bases not matched to a gene: 3. CDR3 in amino acids: CASSQTSGTTYNEQFF. CDR3 DNA sequence: TGTGCCAGCAGCCAAACTAGCGGGACAACCTACAATGAGCAGTTCTTC.

This clone has just a few counts. The rearrangement uses TRBV18 and TRBJ1-1; perhaps TRBD1 as D (6 bases). CDR1 and CDR2 from the germline V gene are KGHSH and LQKENI. This CDR3 is 15 amino acids long. V dropped 0 bases and J dropped 11 bases, with 19 bases sitting between them. Here the CDR3 DNA reads TGTGCCAGCTCACCACCGTCCGCTGCGGGGGCATTGGCTTTCTTT. Its translation is CASSPPSAAGALAFF.

The genes are TRBV5-1 and TRBJ2-1, with a weak D call TRBD2 (5 bases). CDR3 size: 16 residues. The germline CDR1 and CDR2 sequences are SGHRS and YFSETQ. V was pared by 0 bases and J by 0 bases, with 10 bases between. The CDR3 region is CASSLDGGPSYNEQFF. CDR3 nucleotide sequence: TGCGCCAGCAGCTTGGATGGCGGGCCCTCCTACAATGAGCAGTTCTTC.

CDR3 bases: TGTGCCAGCAGCTTAGGAGGGGCGGTAACAGGGTCTGGCTACACCTTC. As protein: CASSLGGAVTGSGYTF. The J gene is TRBJ1-2, the V gene TRBV7-9, with D perhaps TRBD1 (6 bases). The germline CDR1 and CDR2 sequences are SEHNR and FQNEAQ (reference sequence). The germline V and J ends were trimmed by 1 base and 7 bases, with 19 bases remaining between them. The CDR3 contains 16 residues. The whole variable domain, filled in from reference TRBV7-9 and TRBJ1-2, reads DTGVSQNPRHKITKRGQNVTFRCDPISEHNRLYWYRQTLGQGPEFLTYFQNEAQLEKSRLLSDRFSAERPKGSFSTLEIQRTEQGDSAMYLCASSLGGAVTGSGYTFGSGTRLTVV.

The J gene is TRBJ2-3, the V gene TRBV6-5; D is perhaps TRBD1 (6 bases). The CDR3 is 16 amino acids. The germline CDR1 and CDR2 sequences are MNHEY and SVGAGI. V lost 2 bases to trimming and J lost 4 bases, with 16 bases between them. The CDR3 region is CASSYTGRFRPDTQYF. The CDR3 DNA sequence: TGTGCCAGCAGTTACACAGGGCGGTTCCGCCCAGATACGCAGTATTTT.

V is TRBV29-1 and J is TRBJ2-7, with 11 bases fitting TRBD1. The CDR3 is made up of 15 amino acids. V shed 0 bases and J 3 bases; nucleotides not matched to a gene: 4. Germline V gives CDR1 SQVTM, CDR2 ANQGSEA. The CDR3 DNA reads as TGCAGCGTTGAAGAAATGGGACAGGGGGGCTACGAGCAGTACTTC. Amino acids: CSVEEMGQGGYEQYF.